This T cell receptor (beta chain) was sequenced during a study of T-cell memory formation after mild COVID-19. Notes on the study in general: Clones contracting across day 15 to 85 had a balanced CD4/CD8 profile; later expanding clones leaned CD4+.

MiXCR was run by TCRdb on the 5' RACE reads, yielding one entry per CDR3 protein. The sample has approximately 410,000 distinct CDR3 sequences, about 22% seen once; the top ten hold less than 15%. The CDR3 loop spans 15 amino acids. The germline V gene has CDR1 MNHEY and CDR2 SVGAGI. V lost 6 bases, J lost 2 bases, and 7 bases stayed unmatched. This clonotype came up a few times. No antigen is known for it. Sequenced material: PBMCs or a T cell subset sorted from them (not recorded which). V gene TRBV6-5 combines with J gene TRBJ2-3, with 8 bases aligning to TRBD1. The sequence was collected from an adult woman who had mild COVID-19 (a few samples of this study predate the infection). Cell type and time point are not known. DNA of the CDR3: TGTGCCAGCAGCCGACGACAGGGGAACACAGATACGCAGTATTTT. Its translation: CASSRRQGNTDTQYF.